A single sample is the source of the 2 T cell receptor beta chains below, sequenced in a study of T-cell reconstitution after alpha-beta-depleted transplantation in children. Using unique molecular identifiers, the investigators prepared the TCRbeta library. Using its own MiXCR run on the PCR reads, TCRdb lists one record per CDR3 protein. The data hold approximately 500,000 distinct CDR3 sequences, with 25% to 30% observed a single time. Source: PBMCs, taken before TCRalphabeta/CD19-depleted stem cell transplant. Receptors were obtained from a boy in the first two years of life with Wiskott-Aldrich syndrome, due to receive a stem cell transplant.

The V call is TRBV10-3, the J call TRBJ1-3; D may be TRBD1 (6 bases). Germline V lookup: CDR1 ENHRY, CDR2 SYGVKD. V lost 0 bases to trimming and J lost 2 bases, with 11 bases between them. This CDR3 has 16 amino acids. Here the CDR3 DNA reads TGTGCCATCAGTGAGTCCAAGGGGGATCCTGGAAACACCATATATTTT. Translating it yields CAISESKGDPGNTIYF.

V gene TRBV7-9 combines with J gene TRBJ2-1; TRBD2 agrees at 13 bases. The ends lost 5 bases at V and 7 bases at J; junction bases unmatched: 8. Looked up from germline, CDR1 is SEHNR and CDR2 is FQNEAQ (reference sequence). The CDR3 runs to 16 residues. CDR3 sequence: CASSRIMGLAGNEQFF. In nucleotides, the CDR3 is TGTGCCAGCAGCCGGATAATGGGACTAGCGGGAAATGAGCAGTTCTTC.